The present T cell receptor beta chain was sequenced within a study of cytomegalovirus exposure and HLA in healthy donors. PCR used 60 Vbeta primers and 13 Jbeta primers. Per the original methods: Per a later analysis, the number of unique TCR beta chains was roughly 83 million, of which around 9.9 million were shared. TCRdb keeps only in-frame clones here, not all; method: immunoSEQ multiplex PCR. That table furnishes V, J and clone size, whereas the DNA furnished D and trimming. The profile shows fewer than 250,000 clones, more than 65% of them singletons. Deletions cut 5 bases from V and 4 bases from J, with 11 bases between. Germline V gene sequence: CDR1 MNHNS, CDR2 SASEGT. The CDR3 runs 13 residues. This clone was observed a single time. What it binds is unknown. Findings of the study overall: Accurate prediction of HLA-A and HLA-B alleles (for most subjects) was reportedly achieved from TCR beta sequences.

Sequenced input: PBMCs. V gene TRBV6-1 combines with J gene TRBJ1-2; D gene unclear. The receptor was isolated from a man in his late teens or twenties in good health and CMV-seronegative. CDR3: CASSRTVIYGYTF. In nucleotides, the CDR3 is TGTGCCAGCAGTCGGACTGTTATCTATGGCTACACCTTC.